The TCR beta chain under discussion was sequenced for a study of blood T cells in healthy people across ages. Study-level findings and limits: Strong correlation existed between TCR beta diversity and naive T cell percentage.

This clonotype came up many times. Its antigen is still unknown. Trimming shortened V by 6 bases and J by 4 bases, and 20 bases separated the two germline ends. Germline V gives CDR1 MNHEY, CDR2 SVGAGI. The CDR3 totals 16 residues. Together with a sample-barcoded 5' primer, a J-beta primer mix was included in a second PCR lasting roughly 6 to 12 cycles. TCRdb used MiXCR to reprocess the 5' RACE reads, holding one entry per CDR3 protein. The sample has 600,000 or so distinct CDR3 sequences, less than 35% seen once. The authors extracted at least 6 micrograms of total RNA per sample. The clonotype was recovered from an elderly woman in good health. The chain joins TRBV6-5 to TRBJ2-3, with a possible D match to TRBD2 (6 bases). Sequencing input: blood. Written as DNA, the CDR3 is TGTGCCAGCAGACCCTCTAGCGTGAGGGCCTCAGATACGCAGTATTTT. Its protein is CASRPSSVRASDTQYF.